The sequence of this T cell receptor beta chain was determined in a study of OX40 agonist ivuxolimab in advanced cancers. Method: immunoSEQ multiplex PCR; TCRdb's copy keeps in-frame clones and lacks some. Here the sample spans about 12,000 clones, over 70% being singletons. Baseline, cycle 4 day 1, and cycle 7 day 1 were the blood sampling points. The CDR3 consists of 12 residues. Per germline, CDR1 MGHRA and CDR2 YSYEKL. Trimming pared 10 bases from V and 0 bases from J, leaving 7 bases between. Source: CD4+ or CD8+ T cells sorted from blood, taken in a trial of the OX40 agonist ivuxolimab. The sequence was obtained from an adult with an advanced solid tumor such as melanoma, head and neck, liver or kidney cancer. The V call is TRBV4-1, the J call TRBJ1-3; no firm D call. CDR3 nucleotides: TGCGCCACGGGGAGCTCTGGAAACACCATATATTTT. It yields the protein CATGSSGNTIYF.